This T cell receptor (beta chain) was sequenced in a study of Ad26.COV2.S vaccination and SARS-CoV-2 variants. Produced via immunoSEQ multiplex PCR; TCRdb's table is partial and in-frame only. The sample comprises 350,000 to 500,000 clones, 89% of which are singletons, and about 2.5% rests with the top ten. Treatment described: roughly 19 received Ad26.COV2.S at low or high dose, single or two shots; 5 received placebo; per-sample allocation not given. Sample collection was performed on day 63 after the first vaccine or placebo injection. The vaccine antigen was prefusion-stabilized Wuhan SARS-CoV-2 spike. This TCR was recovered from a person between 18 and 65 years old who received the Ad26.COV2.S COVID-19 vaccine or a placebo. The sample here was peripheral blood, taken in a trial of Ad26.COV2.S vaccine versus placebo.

Here the CDR3 reads CASGPVNTDTQYF. The CDR3 nucleotides are TGTGCCAGTGGACCAGTTAACACAGATACGCAGTATTTT. This chain connects TRBV19 to TRBJ2-3; D is unresolved. This CDR3 contains 13 residues. CDR1 and CDR2 from the germline V gene are LNHDA and SQIVND (reference sequence). V lost 8 bases to trimming and J lost 2 bases, with 11 bases between them.